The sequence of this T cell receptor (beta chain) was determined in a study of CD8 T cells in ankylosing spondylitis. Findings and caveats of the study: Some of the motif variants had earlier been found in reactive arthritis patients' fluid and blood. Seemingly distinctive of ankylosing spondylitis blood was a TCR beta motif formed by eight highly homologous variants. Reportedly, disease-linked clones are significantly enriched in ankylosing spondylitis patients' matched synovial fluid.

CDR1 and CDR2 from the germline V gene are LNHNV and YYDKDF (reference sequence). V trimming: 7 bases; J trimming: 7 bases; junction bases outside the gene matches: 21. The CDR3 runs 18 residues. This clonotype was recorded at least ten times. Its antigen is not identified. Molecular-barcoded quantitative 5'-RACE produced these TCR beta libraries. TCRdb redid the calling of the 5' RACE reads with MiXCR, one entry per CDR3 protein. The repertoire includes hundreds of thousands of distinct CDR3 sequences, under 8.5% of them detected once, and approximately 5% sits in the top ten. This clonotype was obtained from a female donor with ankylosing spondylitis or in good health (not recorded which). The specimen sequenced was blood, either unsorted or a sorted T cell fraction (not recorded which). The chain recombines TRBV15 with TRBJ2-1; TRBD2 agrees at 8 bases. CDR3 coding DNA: TGTGCCACCACCCCCTTGAGCGGCTATGATCCGGGGGGGAATGAGCAGTTCTTC. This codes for CATTPLSGYDPGGNEQFF.